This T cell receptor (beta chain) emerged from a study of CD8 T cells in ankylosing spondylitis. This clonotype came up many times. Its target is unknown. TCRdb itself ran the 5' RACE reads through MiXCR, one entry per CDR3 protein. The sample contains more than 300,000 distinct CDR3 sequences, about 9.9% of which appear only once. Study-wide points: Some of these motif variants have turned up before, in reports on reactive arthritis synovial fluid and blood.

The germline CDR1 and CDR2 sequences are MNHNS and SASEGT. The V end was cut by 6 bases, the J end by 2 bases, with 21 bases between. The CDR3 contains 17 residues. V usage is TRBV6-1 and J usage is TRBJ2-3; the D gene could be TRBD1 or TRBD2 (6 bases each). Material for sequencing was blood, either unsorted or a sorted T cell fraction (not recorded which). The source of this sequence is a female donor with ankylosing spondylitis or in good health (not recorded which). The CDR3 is CASSKGGLVGLTDTQYF. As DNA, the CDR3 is TGTGCCAGCAGCAAGGGGGGCCTAGTTGGCCTCACAGATACGCAGTATTTT.